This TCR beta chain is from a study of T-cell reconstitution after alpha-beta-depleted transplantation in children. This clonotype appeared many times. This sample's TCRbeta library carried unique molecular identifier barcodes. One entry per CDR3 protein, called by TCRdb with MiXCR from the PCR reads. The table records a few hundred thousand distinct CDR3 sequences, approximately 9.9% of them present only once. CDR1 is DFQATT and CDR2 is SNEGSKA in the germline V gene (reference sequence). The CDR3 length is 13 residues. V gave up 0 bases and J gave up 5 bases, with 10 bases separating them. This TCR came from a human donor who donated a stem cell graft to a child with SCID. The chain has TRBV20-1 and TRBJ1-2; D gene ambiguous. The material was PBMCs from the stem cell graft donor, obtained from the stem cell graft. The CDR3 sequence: CSARDGSGYGYTF. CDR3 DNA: TGCAGTGCTAGAGATGGTTCGGGATATGGCTACACCTTC.